The rows below give T cell receptor beta chains drawn from one sample of a study of T cell responses to AZD1222 COVID-19 vaccine. The method was immunoSEQ multiplex PCR; TCRdb's version includes in-frame clones alone and lacks a portion of them. Found here are about 150,000 clones, roughly nine tenths of them singletons; the top ten hold just over 5%. The sequencing used peripheral blood, collected on day 0 of AZD1222 vaccination. These receptors were taken from an adult in good health. Each CDR3 is given with its conserved first and last residue. Each record gives: V gene, clone size, D gene, J gene, CDR3 protein, CDR3 DNA. D genes are given only for firm matches. Not all rows give a size; the values are once, few, many and, for expanded clones, a class.

>TRBV6-2/TRBV6-3|-|TRBD2|TRBJ2-1
CASSYGLAVYNEQFF
TGTGCCAGCAGTTACGGTCTAGCGGTTTACAATGAGCAGTTCTTC
>TRBV27|-|TRBD1|TRBJ2-7
CASSFGDREFDEQYF
TGTGCCAGCAGTTTTGGGGACAGGGAGTTCGACGAGCAGTACTTC
>TRBV19|-|TRBD2|TRBJ2-1
CASMRTSGGSYNEQFF
TGTGCCAGTATGAGGACTAGCGGAGGCTCCTACAATGAGCAGTTCTTC
>TRBV19|-|TRBD1|TRBJ1-2
CASRDRNSYGYTF
TGTGCCAGCCGGGACAGAAACTCCTATGGCTACACCTTC
>TRBV27|-|TRBD2|TRBJ2-2
CASSPHSGGGRSELFF
TGTGCCAGCAGTCCCCATTCGGGGGGTGGACGCTCGGAGCTGTTTTTT
>TRBV7-9|-|-|TRBJ1-3
CASSSDVQGFGNTIYF
TGTGCCAGCAGCTCAGATGTTCAGGGTTTTGGAAACACCATATATTTT
>TRBV2|-|TRBD1|TRBJ1-5
CASSGGTGGFNQPQHF
TGTGCCAGCAGTGGCGGGACAGGGGGCTTCAATCAGCCCCAGCATTTT
>TRBV9|-|-|TRBJ2-2
CASSVSLNTGELFF
TGTGCCAGCAGCGTAAGCTTGAACACCGGGGAGCTGTTTTTT
>TRBV5-4|-|-|TRBJ2-1
CASSQPGNEQFF
TGTGCCAGCAGCCAGCCGGGCAATGAGCAGTTCTTC
>TRBV19|-|TRBD2|TRBJ2-1
CASSIVSGRGNEQFF
TGTGCCAGTAGTATAGTGAGCGGGAGAGGCAATGAGCAGTTCTTC
>TRBV18|-|TRBD2|TRBJ2-7
CASSPGTSGNEQYF
TGTGCCAGCTCACCCGGGACTAGCGGGAACGAGCAGTACTTC
>TRBV6-2/TRBV6-3|-|-|TRBJ2-1
CASSRPGLPDNEQFF
TGTGCCAGCAGTCGCCCCGGACTACCCGACAATGAGCAGTTCTTC
>TRBV19|-|-|TRBJ1-2
CASSIIRESGYTF
TGTGCCAGTAGTATTATCAGGGAGAGTGGCTACACCTTC
>TRBV5-1|-|TRBD1|TRBJ2-5
CASSLGTVRETQYF
TGCGCCAGCAGCCTGGGGACAGTAAGGGAGACCCAGTACTTC
>TRBV7-3|-|-|TRBJ1-2
CASSFGVAYGYTF
TGTGCCAGCAGCTTCGGGGTCGCCTATGGCTACACCTTC
>TRBV18|once|-|TRBJ1-4
CASSPPVKMDEKLFF
TGTGCCAGCTCACCACCGGTAAAGATGGATGAAAAACTGTTTTTT
>TRBV3-1/TRBV3-2|-|-|TRBJ2-7
CASSQGTFSYEQYF
TGTGCCAGCAGCCAAGGGACTTTCTCCTACGAGCAGTACTTC